This TCR beta chain was found in a study of radiation and T cells in renal cell carcinoma. Study-wide context: Nephrectomy followed 15 Gy stereotactic body radiation by 4 weeks.

Time point here: blood 2 weeks post-SBRT. This sample's treatment: 15 Gy SBRT to primary tumor, nephrectomy 4 weeks later. Blood was sampled at baseline, 2 weeks and 4 weeks after SBRT. This renal cell carcinoma was of the clear cell type. A word on this clone: Antigen unknown. Mismatch with germline at one junction end may stem from a read error.

Here immunoSEQ multiplex PCR was the method, and the copy in TCRdb shows in-frame clones only, minus some. The sample carries roughly 120,000 clones, roughly 77% recorded once. Findings of the study overall: Top tumor clonotypes rose in blood 2 weeks post-radiation, then contracted.

Germline V CDR1 and CDR2: SSHAT, FNYEAQ (reference sequence). The CDR3 is made up of 16 amino acids. The input for sequencing was blood, taken from a patient whose treatment included radiotherapy and nephrectomy. The V call is TRBV7-7, the J call TRBJ2-5; TRBD1 agrees at 9 bases. The sequence came from an older woman with renal cell carcinoma. The CDR3 nucleotides are TGTGCTAGCAGCTCCTCAACAGGGGGCCAGCAAGAGACCCAGTACTTC. Protein sequence: CASSSSTGGQQETQYF.